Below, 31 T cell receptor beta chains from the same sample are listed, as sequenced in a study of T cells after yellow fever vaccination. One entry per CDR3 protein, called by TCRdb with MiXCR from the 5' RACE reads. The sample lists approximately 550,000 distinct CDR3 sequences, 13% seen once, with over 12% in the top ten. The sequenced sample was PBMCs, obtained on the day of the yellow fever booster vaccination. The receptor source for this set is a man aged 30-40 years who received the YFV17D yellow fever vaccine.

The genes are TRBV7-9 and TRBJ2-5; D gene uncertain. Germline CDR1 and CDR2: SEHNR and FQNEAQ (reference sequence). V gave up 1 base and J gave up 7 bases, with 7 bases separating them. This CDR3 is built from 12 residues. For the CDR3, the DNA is TGTGCCAGCAGCTTAGGCCAATTGACCCAGTACTTC. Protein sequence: CASSLGQLTQYF.

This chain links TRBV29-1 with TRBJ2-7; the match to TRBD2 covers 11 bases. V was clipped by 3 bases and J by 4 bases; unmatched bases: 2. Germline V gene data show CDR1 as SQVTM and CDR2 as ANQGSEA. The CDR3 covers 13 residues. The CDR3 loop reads CSVEPSGRYEQYF. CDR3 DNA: TGCAGCGTTGAGCCTAGCGGGAGGTACGAGCAGTACTTC.

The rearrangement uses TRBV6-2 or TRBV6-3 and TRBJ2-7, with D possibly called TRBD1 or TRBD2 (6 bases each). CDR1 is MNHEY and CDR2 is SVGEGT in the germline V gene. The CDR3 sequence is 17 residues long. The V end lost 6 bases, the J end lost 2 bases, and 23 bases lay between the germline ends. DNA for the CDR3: TGTGCCAGCAGACCCCCTGTTGGGGGGCCAGACGCCTACGAGCAGTACTTC. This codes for CASRPPVGGPDAYEQYF.

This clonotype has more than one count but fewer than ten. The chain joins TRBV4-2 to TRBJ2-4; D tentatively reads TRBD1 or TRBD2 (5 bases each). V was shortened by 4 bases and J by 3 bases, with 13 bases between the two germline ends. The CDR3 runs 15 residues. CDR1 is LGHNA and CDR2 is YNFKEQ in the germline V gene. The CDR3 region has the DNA TGTGCCAGCAGCCCAGGTATTGGGGGCAAAAACATTCAGTACTTC. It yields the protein CASSPGIGGKNIQYF.

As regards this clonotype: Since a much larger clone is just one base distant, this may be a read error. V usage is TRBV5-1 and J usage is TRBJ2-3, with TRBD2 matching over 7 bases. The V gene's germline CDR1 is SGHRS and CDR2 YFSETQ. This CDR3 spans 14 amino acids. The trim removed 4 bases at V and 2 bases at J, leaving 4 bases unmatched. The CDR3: CASSLERDTDTQYF. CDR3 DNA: TGCGCCAGCAGCCTGGAGCGGGACACAGATACGCAGTATTTT.

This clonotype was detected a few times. The CDR3 DNA reads TGTGCCAGCAGCCCCCTTGGACAGGGCCTGACCTACGAGCAGTACTTC. Translated: CASSPLGQGLTYEQYF. The chain recombines TRBV7-9 with TRBJ2-7, with 8 nucleotides matching TRBD1. The CDR3 consists of 16 residues. J was trimmed by 2 bases and V by 5 bases; bases with no gene match: 11. Per germline, CDR1 SEHNR and CDR2 FQNEAQ (reference sequence). The full variable domain, in which reference TRBV7-9 and TRBJ2-7 provide the parts outside the CDR3, is DTGVSQNPRHKITKRGQNVTFRCDPISEHNRLYWYRQTLGQGPEFLTYFQNEAQLEKSRLLSDRFSAERPKGSFSTLEIQRTEQGDSAMYLCASSPLGQGLTYEQYFGPGTRLTVT.

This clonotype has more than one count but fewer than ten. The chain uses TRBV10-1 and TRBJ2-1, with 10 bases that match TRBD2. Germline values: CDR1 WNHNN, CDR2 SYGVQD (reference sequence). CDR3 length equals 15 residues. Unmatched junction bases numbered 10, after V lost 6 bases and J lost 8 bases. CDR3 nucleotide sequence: TGCGCCAGCAGCGAAACAGCGGGAGGGCCCGATGAGCAGTTCTTC. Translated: CASSETAGGPDEQFF.

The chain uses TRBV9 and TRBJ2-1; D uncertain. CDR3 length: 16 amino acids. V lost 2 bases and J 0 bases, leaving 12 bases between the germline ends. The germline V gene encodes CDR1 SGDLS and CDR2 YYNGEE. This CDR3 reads CASSVRAASSYNEQFF. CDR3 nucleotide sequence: TGTGCCAGCAGCGTTCGGGCGGCGAGCTCCTACAATGAGCAGTTCTTC. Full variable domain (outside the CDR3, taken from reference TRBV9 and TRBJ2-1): DSGVTQTPKHLITATGQRVTLRCSPRSGDLSVYWYQQSLDQGLQFLIQYYNGEERAKGNILERFSAQQFPDLHSELNLSSLELGDSALYFCASSVRAASSYNEQFFGPGTRLTVL.

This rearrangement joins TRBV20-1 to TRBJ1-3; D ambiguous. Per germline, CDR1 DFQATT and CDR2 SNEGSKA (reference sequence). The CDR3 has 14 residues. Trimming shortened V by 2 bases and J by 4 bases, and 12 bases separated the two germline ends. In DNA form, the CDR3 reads TGCAGTGCTAGAAATAGGGAGTTCGGAAACACCATATATTTT. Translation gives CSARNREFGNTIYF.

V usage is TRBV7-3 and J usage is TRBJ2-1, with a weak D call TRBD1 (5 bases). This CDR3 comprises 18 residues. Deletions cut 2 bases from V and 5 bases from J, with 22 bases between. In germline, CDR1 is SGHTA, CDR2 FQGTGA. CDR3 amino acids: CASSLRSERGSPNNEQFF. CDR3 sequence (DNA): TGTGCCAGCAGCTTACGATCCGAAAGGGGTAGTCCCAACAATGAGCAGTTCTTC.

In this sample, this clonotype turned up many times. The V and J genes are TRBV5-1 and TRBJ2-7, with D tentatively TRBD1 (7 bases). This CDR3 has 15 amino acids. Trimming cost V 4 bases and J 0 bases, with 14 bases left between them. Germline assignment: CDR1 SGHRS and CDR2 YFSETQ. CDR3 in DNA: TGCGCCAGCAGCCCCACAGGGGAGGTCTCCTACGAGCAGTACTTC. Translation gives CASSPTGEVSYEQYF.

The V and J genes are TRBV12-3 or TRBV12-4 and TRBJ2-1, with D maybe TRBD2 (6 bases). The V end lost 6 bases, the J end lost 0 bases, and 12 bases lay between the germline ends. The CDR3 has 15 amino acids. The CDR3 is CASSTLADSYNEQFF. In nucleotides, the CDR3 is TGTGCCAGCAGCACACTAGCAGACTCCTACAATGAGCAGTTCTTC.

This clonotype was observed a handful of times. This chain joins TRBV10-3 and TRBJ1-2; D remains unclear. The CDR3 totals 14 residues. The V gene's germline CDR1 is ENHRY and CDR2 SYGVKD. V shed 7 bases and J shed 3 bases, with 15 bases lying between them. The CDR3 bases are TGTGCCATCAAAACGGGGTGGGGAGACTATGGCTACACCTTC. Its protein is CAIKTGWGDYGYTF.

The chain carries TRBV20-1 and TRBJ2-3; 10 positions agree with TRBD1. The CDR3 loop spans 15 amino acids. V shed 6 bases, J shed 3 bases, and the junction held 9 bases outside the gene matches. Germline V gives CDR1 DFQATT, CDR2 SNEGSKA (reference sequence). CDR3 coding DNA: TGCAGTGCAGCGCCGGGACAGGGGTGGACAGATACGCAGTATTTT. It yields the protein CSAAPGQGWTDTQYF.

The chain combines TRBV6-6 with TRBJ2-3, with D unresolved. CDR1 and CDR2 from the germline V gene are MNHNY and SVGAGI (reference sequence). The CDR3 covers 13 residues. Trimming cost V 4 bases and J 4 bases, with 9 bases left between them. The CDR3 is CASSSHRSDTQYF. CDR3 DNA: TGTGCCAGCAGTTCGCACCGATCAGATACGCAGTATTTT.

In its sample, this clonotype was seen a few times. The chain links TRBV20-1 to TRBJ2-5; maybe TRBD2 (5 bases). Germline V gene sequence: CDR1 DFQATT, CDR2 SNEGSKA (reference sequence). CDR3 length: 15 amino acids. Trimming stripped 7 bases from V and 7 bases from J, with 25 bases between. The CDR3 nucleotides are TGCAGTGTAGTTCCGACGCTAGCAGGAGACGTGACCCAGTACTTC. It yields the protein CSVVPTLAGDVTQYF.

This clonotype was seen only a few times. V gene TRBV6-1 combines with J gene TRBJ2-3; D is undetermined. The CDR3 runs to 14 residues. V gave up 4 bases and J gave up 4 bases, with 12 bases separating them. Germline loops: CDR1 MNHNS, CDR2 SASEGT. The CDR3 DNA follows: TGTGCCAGCAGTGCCGCGGCTGGCTCAGATACGCAGTATTTT. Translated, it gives CASSAAAGSDTQYF.

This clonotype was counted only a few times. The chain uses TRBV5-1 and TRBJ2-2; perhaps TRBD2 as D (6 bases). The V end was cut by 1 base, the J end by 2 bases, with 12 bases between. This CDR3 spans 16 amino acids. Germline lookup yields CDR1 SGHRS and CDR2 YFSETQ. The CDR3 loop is CASSLSLATNTGELFF. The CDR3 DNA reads TGCGCCAGCAGCTTGTCCCTAGCGACAAACACCGGGGAGCTGTTTTTT.

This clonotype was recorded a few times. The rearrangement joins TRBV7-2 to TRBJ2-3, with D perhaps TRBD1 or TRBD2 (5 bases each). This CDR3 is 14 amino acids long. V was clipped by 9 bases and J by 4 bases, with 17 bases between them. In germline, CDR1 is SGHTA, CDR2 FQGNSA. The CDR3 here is CASLYGGAADTQYF. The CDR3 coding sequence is TGTGCCAGTCTCTATGGGGGAGCGGCAGATACGCAGTATTTT.

The CDR3 here is CASSGSRGETQYF. The DNA for the CDR3 is TGTGCCAGCAGCGGATCTAGGGGTGAGACCCAGTACTTC. The chain uses TRBV5-4 and TRBJ2-5; possible D gene TRBD1, 5 bases. The germline V gene encodes CDR1 SGHNT and CDR2 YYREEE (reference sequence). V dropped 4 bases and J dropped 5 bases, with 12 bases sitting between them. This CDR3 spans 13 amino acids. Based on the CDR3 plus reference TRBV5-4 and TRBJ2-5, the full variable domain is ETGVTQSPTHLIKTRGQQVTLRCSSQSGHNTVSWYQQALGQGPQFIFQYYREEENGRGNFPPRFSGLQFPNYSSELNVNALELDDSALYLCASSGSRGETQYFGPGTRLLVL.

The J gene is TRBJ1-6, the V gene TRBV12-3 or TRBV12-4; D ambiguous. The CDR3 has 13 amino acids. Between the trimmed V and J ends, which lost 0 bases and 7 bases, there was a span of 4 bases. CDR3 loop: CASSLARNSPLHF. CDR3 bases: TGTGCCAGCAGTTTAGCGAGGAATTCACCCCTCCACTTT.

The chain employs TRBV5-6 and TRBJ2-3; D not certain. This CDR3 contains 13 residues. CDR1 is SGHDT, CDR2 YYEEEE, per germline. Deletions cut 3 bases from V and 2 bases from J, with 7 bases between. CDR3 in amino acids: CASSSVATDTQYF. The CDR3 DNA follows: TGTGCCAGCAGCTCAGTAGCCACAGATACGCAGTATTTT.

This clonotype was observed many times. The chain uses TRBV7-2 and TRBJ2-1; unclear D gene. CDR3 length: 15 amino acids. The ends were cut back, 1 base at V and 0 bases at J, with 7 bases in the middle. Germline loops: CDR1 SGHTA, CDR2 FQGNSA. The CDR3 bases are TGTGCCAGCAGCTTAGTCGCAGACTCCTACAATGAGCAGTTCTTC. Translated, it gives CASSLVADSYNEQFF.

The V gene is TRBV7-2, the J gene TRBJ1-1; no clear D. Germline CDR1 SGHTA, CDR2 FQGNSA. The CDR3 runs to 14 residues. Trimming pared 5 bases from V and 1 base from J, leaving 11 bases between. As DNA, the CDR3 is TGTGCCAGCAGCCTTACCAGTTCGAACACTGAAGCTTTCTTT. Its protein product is CASSLTSSNTEAFF.

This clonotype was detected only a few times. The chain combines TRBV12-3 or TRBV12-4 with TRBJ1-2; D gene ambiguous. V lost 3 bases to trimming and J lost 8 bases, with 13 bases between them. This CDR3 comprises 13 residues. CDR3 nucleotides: TGTGCCAGCAGTTTGGCTGGCCGAGAAGGCTACACCTTC. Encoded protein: CASSLAGREGYTF.

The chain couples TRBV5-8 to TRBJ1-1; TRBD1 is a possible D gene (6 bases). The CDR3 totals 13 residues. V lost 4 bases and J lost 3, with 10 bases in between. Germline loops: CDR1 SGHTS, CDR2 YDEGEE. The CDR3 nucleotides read TGTGCCAGCAGCAGGGGGGAATACACTGAAGCTTTCTTT. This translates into CASSRGEYTEAFF. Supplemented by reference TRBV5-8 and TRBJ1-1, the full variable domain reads EAGVTQSPTHLIKTRGQQATLRCSPISGHTSVYWYQQALGLGLQFLLWYDEGEERNRGNFPPRFSGRQFPNYSSELNVNALELEDSALYLCASSRGEYTEAFFGQGTRLTVV.

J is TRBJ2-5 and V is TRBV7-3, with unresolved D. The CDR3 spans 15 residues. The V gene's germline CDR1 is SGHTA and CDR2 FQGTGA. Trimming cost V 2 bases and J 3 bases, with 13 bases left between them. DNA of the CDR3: TGTGCCAGCAGCTTAGGTCGGAAGAACGAAGAGACCCAGTACTTC. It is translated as CASSLGRKNEETQYF.

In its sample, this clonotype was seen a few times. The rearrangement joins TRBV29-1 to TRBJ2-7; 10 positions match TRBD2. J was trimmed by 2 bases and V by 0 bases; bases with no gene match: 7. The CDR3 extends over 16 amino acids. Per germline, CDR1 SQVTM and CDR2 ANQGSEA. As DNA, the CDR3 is TGCAGCGTTGAAGATCTTGCAGCGGGAGGGGCCTACGAGCAGTACTTC. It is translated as CSVEDLAAGGAYEQYF.

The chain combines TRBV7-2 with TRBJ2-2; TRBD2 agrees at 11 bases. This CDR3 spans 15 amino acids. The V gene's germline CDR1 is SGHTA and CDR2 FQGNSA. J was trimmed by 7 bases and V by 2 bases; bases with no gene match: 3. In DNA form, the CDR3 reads TGTGCCAGCAGCTTAAGTACTAGCGGGAGCGGGGAGCTGTTTTTT. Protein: CASSLSTSGSGELFF. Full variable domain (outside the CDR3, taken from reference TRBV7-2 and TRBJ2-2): GAGVSQSPSNKVTEKGKDVELRCDPISGHTALYWYRQSLGQGLEFLIYFQGNSAPDKSGLPSDRFSAERTGGSVSTLTIQRTQQEDSAVYLCASSLSTSGSGELFFGEGSRLTVL.

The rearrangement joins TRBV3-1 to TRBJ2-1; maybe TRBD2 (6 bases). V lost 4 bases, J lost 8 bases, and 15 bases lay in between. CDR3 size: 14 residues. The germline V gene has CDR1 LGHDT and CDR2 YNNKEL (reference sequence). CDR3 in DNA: TGTGCCAGCAGCCCCGGGGGACCCAATCATGAGCAGTTCTTC. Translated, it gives CASSPGGPNHEQFF.

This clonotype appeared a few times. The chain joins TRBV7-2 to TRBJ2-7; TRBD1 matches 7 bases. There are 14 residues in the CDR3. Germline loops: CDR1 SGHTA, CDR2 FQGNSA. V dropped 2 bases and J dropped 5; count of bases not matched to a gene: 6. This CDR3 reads CASSLTQGPHEQYF. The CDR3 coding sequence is TGTGCCAGCAGCTTAACACAGGGGCCCCACGAGCAGTACTTC.